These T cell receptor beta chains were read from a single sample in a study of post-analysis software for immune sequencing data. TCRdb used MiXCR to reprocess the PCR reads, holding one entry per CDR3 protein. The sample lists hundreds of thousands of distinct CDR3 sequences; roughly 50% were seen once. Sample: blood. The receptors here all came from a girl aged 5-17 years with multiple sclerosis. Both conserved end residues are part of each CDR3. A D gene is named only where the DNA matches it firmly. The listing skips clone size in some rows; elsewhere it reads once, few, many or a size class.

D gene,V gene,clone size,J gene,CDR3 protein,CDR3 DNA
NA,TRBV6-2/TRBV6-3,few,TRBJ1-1,CASSKDLNTEAFF,TGTGCCAGCAGTAAGGACCTGAACACTGAAGCTTTCTTT
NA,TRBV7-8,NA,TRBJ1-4,CASSFGTGVGEKLFF,TGTGCCAGCAGCTTCGGAACAGGTGTAGGAGAAAAACTGTTTTTT
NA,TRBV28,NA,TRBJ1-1,CASSKSLNTEAFF,TGTGCCAGCAGTAAATCTTTGAACACTGAAGCTTTCTTT
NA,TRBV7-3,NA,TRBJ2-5,CASSFNSASEETQYF,TGTGCCAGCAGCTTTAATAGTGCTAGCGAAGAGACCCAGTACTTC
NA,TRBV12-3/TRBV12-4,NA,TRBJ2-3,CASSKTKPPLGDTQYF,TGTGCCAGCAGTAAGACTAAACCCCCGCTTGGGGATACGCAGTATTTT
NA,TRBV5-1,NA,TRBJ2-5,CASSSGRPRKLETQYF,TGCGCCAGCAGCTCGGGTAGGCCCCGAAAACTAGAGACCCAGTACTTC
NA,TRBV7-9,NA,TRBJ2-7,CASSLYDRINEQYF,TGTGCCAGCAGCTTATACGACAGAATCAACGAGCAGTACTTC
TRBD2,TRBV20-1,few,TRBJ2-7,CSASGASGRSYEQYF,TGCAGTGCTAGTGGGGCTAGCGGGAGGAGCTACGAGCAGTACTTC
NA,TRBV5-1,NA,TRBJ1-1,CASKRQPMNTEAFF,TGCGCCAGCAAGAGGCAGCCTATGAACACTGAAGCTTTCTTT
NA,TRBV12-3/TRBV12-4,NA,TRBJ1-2,CASLFGDGYGYTF,TGTGCCAGCCTTTTTGGGGACGGCTATGGCTACACCTTC
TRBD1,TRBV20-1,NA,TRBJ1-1,CSAKRQGPNTEAFF,TGCAGTGCTAAAAGACAGGGCCCGAACACTGAAGCTTTCTTT
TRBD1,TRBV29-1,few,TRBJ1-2,CSVTLGTGAVSGYTF,TGCAGCGTCACTTTAGGTACAGGGGCTGTGAGTGGCTACACCTTC
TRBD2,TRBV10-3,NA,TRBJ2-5,CAISQLAGGLETQYF,TGTGCCATCAGTCAACTAGCGGGAGGGCTAGAGACCCAGTACTTC
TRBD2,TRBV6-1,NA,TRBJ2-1,CASSELAGGNNEQFF,TGTGCCAGCAGTGAATTGGCGGGGGGCAACAATGAGCAGTTCTTC
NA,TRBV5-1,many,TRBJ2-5,CASSPGTPQETQYF,TGCGCCAGCAGCCCCGGGACCCCACAAGAGACCCAGTACTTC
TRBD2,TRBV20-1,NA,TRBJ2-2,CSARDTGGLSGELFF,TGCAGTGCTAGAGATACGGGAGGGTTGTCCGGGGAGCTGTTTTTT
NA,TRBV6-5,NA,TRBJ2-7,CASSSDRNYEQYF,TGTGCCAGCAGTTCAGACAGGAACTACGAGCAGTACTTC
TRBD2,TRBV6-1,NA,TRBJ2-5,CASSDGRGGPNGETQYF,TGTGCCAGCAGTGATGGTCGGGGGGGCCCAAACGGGGAGACCCAGTACTTC
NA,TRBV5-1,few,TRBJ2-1,CASSWESRDNEQFF,TGCGCCAGCAGTTGGGAGTCTCGAGACAATGAGCAGTTCTTC
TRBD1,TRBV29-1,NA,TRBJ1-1,CSVGRQGAVNTEAFF,TGCAGCGTTGGACGACAGGGGGCGGTGAACACTGAAGCTTTCTTT
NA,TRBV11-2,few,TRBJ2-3,CASSLGPRDTQYF,TGTGCCAGCAGCTTAGGCCCTAGGGATACGCAGTATTTT
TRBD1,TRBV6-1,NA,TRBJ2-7,CASSGRDSTYEQYF,TGTGCCAGCAGTGGAAGGGACAGCACCTACGAGCAGTACTTC
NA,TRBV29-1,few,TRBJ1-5,CSAGGNSNQPQHF,TGCAGTGCCGGTGGGAATAGCAATCAGCCCCAGCATTTT
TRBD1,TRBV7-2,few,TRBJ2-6,CASSLVQGAGANVLTF,TGTGCCAGCAGCTTAGTACAGGGGGCTGGGGCCAACGTCCTGACTTTC
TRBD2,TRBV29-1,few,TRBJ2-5,CSVSTGTRAYRQTQYF,TGCAGCGTATCCACCGGGACTAGGGCCTATAGGCAGACCCAGTACTTC
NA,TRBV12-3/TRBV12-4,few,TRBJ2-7,CASTSARPYEQYF,TGTGCCAGCACCTCCGCGCGTCCCTACGAGCAGTACTTC
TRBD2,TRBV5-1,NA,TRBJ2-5,CASSLLAGGSQETQYF,TGCGCCAGCAGCTTGCTAGCGGGAGGTAGCCAAGAGACCCAGTACTTC
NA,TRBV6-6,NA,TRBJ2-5,CASRVGKETQYF,TGTGCCAGCCGTGTGGGTAAAGAGACCCAGTACTTC
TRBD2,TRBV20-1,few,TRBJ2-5,CSARDLASGNQETQYF,TGCAGTGCTAGAGATCTCGCTAGCGGGAACCAAGAGACCCAGTACTTC
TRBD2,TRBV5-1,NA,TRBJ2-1,CASRWDTGLAGGSVHEQFF,TGCGCCAGCAGGTGGGATACTGGACTAGCGGGAGGGTCGGTCCATGAGCAGTTCTTC
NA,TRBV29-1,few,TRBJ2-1,CSAQPEGWVQFF,TGCAGCGCCCAACCGGAGGGTTGGGTGCAGTTCTTC
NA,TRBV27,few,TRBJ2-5,CASSFLTGTQYF,TGTGCCAGCAGTTTTTTGACCGGGACCCAGTACTTC
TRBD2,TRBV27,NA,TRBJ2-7,CASSRRLAGGQSYEQYF,TGTGCCAGCAGCCGACGACTAGCGGGGGGCCAGTCCTACGAGCAGTACTTC
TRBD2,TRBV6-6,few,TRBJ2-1,CASKAGGPSDEQFF,TGTGCCAGCAAAGCGGGAGGGCCAAGTGATGAGCAGTTCTTC
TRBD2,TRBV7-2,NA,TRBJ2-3,CASGLAGRTDTQYF,TGTGCCAGCGGGCTAGCGGGGCGCACAGATACGCAGTATTTT
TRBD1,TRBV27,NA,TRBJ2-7,CASRLDRGLHEQYF,TGTGCCAGCAGGTTGGACAGGGGGCTCCACGAGCAGTACTTC